This entry lists 24 T cell receptor beta chains sequenced from one sample in a study of blood T cell repertoires in COVID-19. Data came from immunoSEQ multiplex PCR; TCRdb stores just in-frame clones and leaves some out. The sample lists 200,000 to 300,000 clones, around 86% occurring once. Sequencing was carried out using peripheral blood. The receptor source for this set is a woman aged 60-75 years with active or convalescent COVID-19.

V gene TRBV6-5 combines with J gene TRBJ1-2; 8 bases map to TRBD1. Trimming removed 6 bases from V and 7 bases from J; junction bases left unmatched: 13. Germline V gene lookup returns CDR1 MNHEY and CDR2 SVGAGI. The CDR3 contains 15 residues. CDR3 DNA sequence: TGTGCCAGCAGAAATCCGACAGGGGCTGTATCTGGCTACACCTTC. Its translation: CASRNPTGAVSGYTF.

The chain carries TRBV7-2 and TRBJ2-3, with a weak D call TRBD1 (6 bases). This CDR3 has 15 amino acids. CDR1 is SGHTA and CDR2 is FQGNSA in the germline V gene. Deletions cut 0 bases from V and 6 bases from J, with 13 bases between. CDR3 loop: CASSLAGAILDTQYF. CDR3 nucleotides: TGTGCCAGCAGCTTAGCGGGGGCGATTCTTGATACGCAGTATTTT.

The CDR3 loop reads CASSPKLAGEQFF. CDR3 sequence (DNA): TGTGCCAGCTCACCAAAACTAGCGGGGGAGCAGTTCTTC. The genes are TRBV18 and TRBJ2-1; 10 positions agree with TRBD2. The CDR3 has 13 residues. Germline values: CDR1 KGHSH, CDR2 LQKENI. The junction had 2 bases not matched to a gene; V was cut back by 2 bases and J by 10 bases.

This clone was seen more than once but under ten times. This chain connects TRBV11-2 to TRBJ2-2; possible D gene TRBD1, 5 bases. The CDR3 has 14 amino acids. Trimming stripped 2 bases from V and 6 bases from J, with 10 bases between. Germline values: CDR1 SGHAT, CDR2 FQNNGV. The CDR3 loop is CASSLWRQSGELFF. Written as DNA, the CDR3 is TGTGCCAGCAGCTTATGGCGACAGTCCGGGGAGCTGTTTTTT.

The chain recombines TRBV19 with TRBJ2-7; 10 bases fit TRBD1. The germline V gene has CDR1 LNHDA and CDR2 SQIVND (reference sequence). The CDR3 extends over 15 amino acids. The trim removed 5 bases at V and 5 bases at J, leaving 9 bases unmatched. The CDR3 sequence is CASSRPGQGPHEQYF. In DNA form, the CDR3 reads TGTGCCAGTAGTCGACCGGGACAGGGGCCCCACGAGCAGTACTTC. The full variable domain, completed using reference TRBV19 and TRBJ2-7, is DGGITQSPKYLFRKEGQNVTLSCEQNLNHDAMYWYRQDPGQGLRLIYYSQIVNDFQKGDIAEGYSVSREKKESFPLTVTSAQKNPTAFYLCASSRPGQGPHEQYFGPGTRLTVT.

The gene calls are TRBV12-5 and TRBJ1-6; a weak D match, TRBD1 (6 bases). Looked up from germline, CDR1 is LGHNT and CDR2 is FRNRAP. The V and J ends lost 1 base and 9 bases respectively, with 16 bases between them. The CDR3 spans 16 residues. CDR3 residues: CASGLAPGHQTSPLHF. CDR3 bases: TGTGCTAGTGGTTTGGCCCCGGGACACCAAACTTCACCCCTCCACTTT.

The chain links TRBV6-5 to TRBJ1-6; 7 bases agree with TRBD1. The CDR3 sequence is 15 residues long. The trim removed 2 bases at V and 8 bases at J, leaving 6 bases unmatched. In germline, CDR1 is MNHEY, CDR2 SVGAGI. The CDR3 reads CASSYLGTEDSPLHF. The CDR3 coding sequence is TGTGCCAGCAGTTACCTCGGGACAGAGGATTCACCCCTCCACTTT.

CDR3 DNA sequence: TGTGCCAGCAGCGTAGGAGCGACTAGCAAAGAGACCCAGTACTTC. Protein: CASSVGATSKETQYF. The chain uses TRBV9 and TRBJ2-5, with 7 bases matching TRBD2. Germline-derived CDR1 and CDR2 are SGDLS and YYNGEE. V shed 0 bases, J shed 3 bases, and the junction held 5 bases outside the gene matches. This CDR3 has 15 residues. Variable domain in full (rest from reference TRBV9 and TRBJ2-5): DSGVTQTPKHLITATGQRVTLRCSPRSGDLSVYWYQQSLDQGLQFLIQYYNGEERAKGNILERFSAQQFPDLHSELNLSSLELGDSALYFCASSVGATSKETQYFGPGTRLLVL.

The chain carries TRBV24-1 and TRBJ2-1; TRBD2 agrees at 8 bases. The germline gives CDR1 KGHDR, CDR2 SFDVKD. The trim removed 2 bases at V and 7 bases at J, leaving 3 bases unmatched. This CDR3 comprises 14 residues. The CDR3 reads CATSDWASGNEQFF. CDR3 in DNA: TGTGCCACCAGTGATTGGGCTAGCGGGAATGAGCAGTTCTTC.

The CDR3 loop reads CSAAGTGADGYTF. The CDR3 coding sequence is TGCAGCGCCGCCGGGACAGGGGCCGATGGCTACACCTTC. The genes are TRBV29-1 and TRBJ1-2; 10 bases are a match to TRBD1. Germline loops: CDR1 SQVTM, CDR2 ANQGSEA. The CDR3 runs 13 residues. After removal of 7 bases from V and 6 bases from J, the junction contained 8 bases not matched to a gene.

The chain combines TRBV28 with TRBJ1-4, with 10 bases fitting TRBD1. Per germline, CDR1 MDHEN and CDR2 SYDVKM. The CDR3 sequence is 17 residues long. V lost 4 bases, J lost 3 bases, and 8 bases stayed unmatched. The CDR3 nucleotides read TGTGCCAGCAGTTCGCCTGGACAGGGGGTCTCTAATGAAAAACTGTTTTTT. It encodes CASSSPGQGVSNEKLFF.

This chain joins TRBV4-1 and TRBJ2-5, with 12 bases identical to TRBD2. The germline CDR1 and CDR2 sequences are MGHRA and YSYEKL. This CDR3 has 20 amino acids. The ends lost 0 bases at V and 4 bases at J; junction bases unmatched: 15. This chain's CDR3 is CASSQDGTGASGGARETQYF. The CDR3 bases are TGCGCCAGCAGCCAAGACGGCACTGGGGCTAGCGGGGGGGCCCGAGAGACCCAGTACTTC.

The chain recombines TRBV19 with TRBJ1-1, with D possibly matching TRBD1 (5 bases). The CDR3 runs 14 residues. From germline, CDR1 is LNHDA and CDR2 SQIVND (reference sequence). The V end was cut by 7 bases, the J end by 2 bases, with 14 bases between. CDR3 nucleotide sequence: TGTGCCAGTACCCCACAGGACGGAAACACTGAAGCTTTCTTT. Amino acids: CASTPQDGNTEAFF.

This clone was found once. The chain joins TRBV6-5 to TRBJ1-1; 7 bases fit TRBD1. The trim removed 7 bases at V and 4 bases at J, leaving 6 bases unmatched. CDR3 length equals 13 residues. The germline CDR1 and CDR2 sequences are MNHEY and SVGAGI. This CDR3 is CASTLQGTTEAFF. In DNA, the CDR3 is TGTGCCAGCACCCTACAGGGGACCACTGAAGCTTTCTTT.

The gene calls are TRBV19 and TRBJ2-6; perhaps TRBD2 as D (5 bases). Looked up from germline, CDR1 is LNHDA and CDR2 is SQIVND (reference sequence). This CDR3 spans 16 amino acids. The V end was cut by 8 bases, the J end by 2 bases, with 16 bases between. The CDR3 sequence: CASSSPLGAGANVLTF. Here the CDR3 DNA reads TGTGCCAGTTCTTCCCCCCTCGGGGCTGGGGCCAACGTCCTGACTTTC.

The chain links TRBV9 to TRBJ2-5; 13 bases match TRBD2. Unmatched junction bases numbered 7, after V lost 0 bases and J lost 5 bases. CDR3 length: 17 amino acids. Germline CDR1 reads SGDLS; CDR2 reads YYNGEE. CDR3 coding DNA: TGTGCCAGCAGCGTAGACCCACTAGCGGGGGGGCGGGAGACCCAGTACTTC. Its protein product is CASSVDPLAGGRETQYF.

The genes are TRBV6-5 and TRBJ1-6; 8 nucleotides line up with TRBD1. The CDR3 sequence is 14 residues long. J lost 15 bases, V lost 2 bases, and 9 bases had no gene match. Per the germline V gene, CDR1 is MNHEY and CDR2 is SVGAGI. The CDR3 loop reads CASSYPTGVDVLHF. The CDR3 nucleotides are TGTGCCAGCAGTTACCCGACAGGGGTGGATGTCCTCCACTTT.

The J gene is TRBJ2-3, the V gene TRBV18; 13 bases are a match to TRBD2. Germline V lookup: CDR1 KGHSH, CDR2 LQKENI. The CDR3 consists of 16 residues. J was trimmed by 4 bases and V by 0 bases; bases with no gene match: 1. In nucleotides, the CDR3 is TGTGCCAGCTCACCACCGACTAGCGGGAGGTCAGATACGCAGTATTTT. It yields the protein CASSPPTSGRSDTQYF.

The chain joins TRBV5-4 to TRBJ2-2; 15 nucleotides align to TRBD2. Unmatched junction bases numbered 9, after V lost 2 bases and J lost 4 bases. The CDR3 runs 19 residues. Looked up from germline, CDR1 is SGHNT and CDR2 is YYREEE (reference sequence). The CDR3 here is CASSLRTSGGARGTGELFF. The CDR3 nucleotides are TGTGCCAGCAGCTTACGGACTAGCGGGGGGGCTAGGGGCACCGGGGAGCTGTTTTTT.

The chain carries TRBV6-5 and TRBJ2-7; TRBD1 might be the D (6 bases). The CDR3 extends over 15 amino acids. Germline-derived CDR1 and CDR2 are MNHEY and SVGAGI. V lost 8 bases, J lost 3 bases, and 20 bases lay in between. The CDR3 DNA reads as TGTGCCAGCCAACCCCGGGACACTCCATACTACGAGCAGTACTTC. This translates into CASQPRDTPYYEQYF.

CDR3 DNA sequence: TGTGCCAGCAGCCAAGTCGGGGGGGTACCACCCCTCCACTTT. Its protein product is CASSQVGGVPPLHF. The chain joins TRBV4-2 to TRBJ1-6; D possibly corresponds to TRBD1 (5 bases). This CDR3 spans 14 amino acids. Trimming removed 1 base at V and 11 bases at J, with 12 bases between. The germline V gene encodes CDR1 LGHNA and CDR2 YNFKEQ.

This clone was found a few times. The J gene is TRBJ1-1, the V gene TRBV5-1; D is ambiguous. CDR3 length: 13 residues. Between the trimmed V and J ends, which lost 4 bases and 3 bases, there was a span of 10 bases. Germline V gene sequence: CDR1 SGHRS, CDR2 YFSETQ. The CDR3 region is CASSLQTDTEAFF. CDR3 sequence (DNA): TGCGCCAGCAGCCTACAGACGGACACTGAAGCTTTCTTT.

The V and J genes are TRBV19 and TRBJ1-2; D not certain. The germline CDR1 and CDR2 sequences are LNHDA and SQIVND (reference sequence). V lost 3 bases to trimming and J lost 2 bases, with 10 bases between them. This CDR3 is 14 amino acids long. DNA of the CDR3: TGTGCCAGTAGTATGTCCAGGAACAACTATGGCTACACCTTC. This sequence encodes CASSMSRNNYGYTF.

The V gene is TRBV7-9, the J gene TRBJ2-1; possible D gene TRBD1, 7 bases. V was shortened by 3 bases and J by 8 bases, with 14 bases between the two germline ends. Germline CDR1 is SEHNR and CDR2 is FQNEAQ (reference sequence). The CDR3 loop spans 14 amino acids. The CDR3 DNA reads as TGTGCCAGCAGCTTCAGGGGGGCCTGGGATGAGCAGTTCTTC. This gives the protein CASSFRGAWDEQFF.